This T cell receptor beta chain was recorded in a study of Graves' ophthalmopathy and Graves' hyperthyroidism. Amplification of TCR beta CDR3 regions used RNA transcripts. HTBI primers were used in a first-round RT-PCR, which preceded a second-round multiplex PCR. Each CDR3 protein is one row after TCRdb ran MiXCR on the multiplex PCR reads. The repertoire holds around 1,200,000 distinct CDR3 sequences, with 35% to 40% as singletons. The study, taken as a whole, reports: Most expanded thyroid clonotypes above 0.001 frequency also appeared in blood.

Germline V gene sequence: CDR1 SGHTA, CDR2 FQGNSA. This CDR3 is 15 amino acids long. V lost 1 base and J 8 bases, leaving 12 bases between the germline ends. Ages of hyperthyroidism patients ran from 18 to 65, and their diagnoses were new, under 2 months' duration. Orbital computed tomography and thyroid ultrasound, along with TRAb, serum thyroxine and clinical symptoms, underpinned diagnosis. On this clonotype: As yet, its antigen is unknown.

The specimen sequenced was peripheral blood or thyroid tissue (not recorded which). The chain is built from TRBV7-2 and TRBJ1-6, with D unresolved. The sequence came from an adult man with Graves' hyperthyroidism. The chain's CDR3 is CASSLEWPRDSPLHF. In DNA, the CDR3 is TGTGCCAGCAGCTTAGAATGGCCGAGGGATTCACCCCTCCACTTT.